These 5 T cell receptor beta chains share one sample of origin, sequenced in a study of cytomegalovirus exposure and HLA in healthy donors. Researchers ran the PCR with 60 Vbeta and 13 Jbeta primers. Sequenced by immunoSEQ multiplex PCR; TCRdb stores in-frame clones only, minus some. The sample consists of some 120,000 clones, roughly 80% of them appearing once. Sequencing input: PBMCs. The receptors derive from a man younger than 40 in good health and CMV-seronegative.

Written as DNA, the CDR3 is TGTGCCAGCAGTTTCTTAGCGGGGGAAAACACAGATACGCAGTATTTT. It codes for CASSFLAGENTDTQYF. The chain carries TRBV27 and TRBJ2-3; 9 bases agree with TRBD2. Germline CDR1 and CDR2: MNHEY and SMNVEV (reference sequence). J was trimmed by 2 bases and V by 3 bases; bases with no gene match: 6. The CDR3 is made up of 16 amino acids.

The V and J genes are TRBV6-5 and TRBJ2-2, with TRBD1 identical over 12 bases. The CDR3 contains 16 residues. J lost 7 bases, V lost 4 bases, and 7 bases had no gene match. Germline V lookup: CDR1 MNHEY, CDR2 SVGAGI. CDR3 coding DNA: TGTGCCAGCAGTTCCCTGGGACAGGGGGCAGTCGGGGAGCTGTTTTTT. Its protein product is CASSSLGQGAVGELFF.

This chain connects TRBV9 to TRBJ2-5; TRBD2 matches 8 bases. Germline V gene lookup returns CDR1 SGDLS and CDR2 YYNGEE. Germline trimming cut 3 bases from V and 11 bases from J; bases unmatched to any gene: 9. The CDR3 is made up of 13 amino acids. The CDR3 nucleotides read TGTGCCAGCAGCGGGCTAGGTGAGCGGGAGCAGTACTTC. Protein product: CASSGLGEREQYF.

The chain employs TRBV6-4 and TRBJ2-3, with no clear D. This CDR3 spans 14 amino acids. Germline V CDR1 and CDR2: MRHNA, SNTAGT. Trimming took 0 bases from V and 4 from J, leaving 8 bases between them. The CDR3 DNA follows: TGTGCCAGCAGTGACTCCCTAGGTTCAGATACGCAGTATTTT. It yields the protein CASSDSLGSDTQYF.

V is TRBV29-1 and J is TRBJ2-3; 16 bases are a match to TRBD2. Germline V gene data show CDR1 as SQVTM and CDR2 as ANQGSEA. The CDR3 contains 16 residues. Trimming took 3 bases from V and 2 from J; bases not matched to a gene: 2. CDR3 loop: CSVEGLAGGFTDTQYF. CDR3 bases: TGCAGCGTTGAGGGACTAGCGGGAGGGTTCACAGATACGCAGTATTTT.